This T cell receptor beta chain was recovered during a study of T cell changes during pregnancy in multiple sclerosis. V lost 2 bases and J lost 0, with 11 bases in between. Germline CDR1 reads MDHEN; CDR2 reads SYDVKM. The CDR3 loop spans 16 amino acids. Measured with immunoSEQ multiplex PCR; TCRdb has only the in-frame clones, and not every one. The sample records under 75,000 clones, 75% to 95% being singletons. This TCR came from a female donor with multiple sclerosis, enrolled in a pregnancy study. The chain is built from TRBV28 and TRBJ1-3; D is undetermined. The material sequenced was peripheral blood, taken in the first trimester of pregnancy. The CDR3 reads CASSLIRNPSGNTIYF. The CDR3 DNA reads as TGTGCCAGCAGTTTAATCAGGAACCCCTCTGGAAACACCATATATTTT.